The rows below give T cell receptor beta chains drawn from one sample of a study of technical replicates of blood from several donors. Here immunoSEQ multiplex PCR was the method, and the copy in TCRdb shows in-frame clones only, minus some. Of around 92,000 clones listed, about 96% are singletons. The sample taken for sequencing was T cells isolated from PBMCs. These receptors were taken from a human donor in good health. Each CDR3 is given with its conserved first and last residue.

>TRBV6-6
CASSSDRVGEKLFF
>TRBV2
CASSIGGAKLYGYTF
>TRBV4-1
CASSQQGDYSNQPQHF
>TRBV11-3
CASSLDLAGGTDTQYF
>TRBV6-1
CASSFWTSGYNEQFF
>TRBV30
CAWRSRGVVQYF
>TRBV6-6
CASRLAGGPSYNEQFF
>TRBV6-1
CASSVYSTGPSSGNTIYF
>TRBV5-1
CASSRDNPRETQYF
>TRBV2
CASTTTGEKYEQYF
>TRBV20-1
CSAYYNEQFF
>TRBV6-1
CAILTGGSYEQYF
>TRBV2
CASGTGRGGLAGELFF
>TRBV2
CATRELLDEQFF
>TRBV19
CASNPDRFPTEAFF
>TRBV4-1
CASTYRPGLDQETQYF
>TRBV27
CASSSNTRYEQYF
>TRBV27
CASSPQGTLNYGYTF
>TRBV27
CASNHKGTSGRAAYNEQFF
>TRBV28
CASRGGGPFEQFF
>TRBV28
CASRRTDQETQYF
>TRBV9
CASSVAESRREVADTQYF
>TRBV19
CASSIGFDVPRSSTHQETQYF
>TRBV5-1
CASSKLAGSYNEQFF
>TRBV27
CASSSSGSSYNEQFF
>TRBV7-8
CASSGRGAYNEQFF
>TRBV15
CATSRGHNNYGYTF
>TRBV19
CASKVPSRNQPQHF